Here is one T cell receptor (beta chain) with its context. These data come from a study of blood T cell repertoires in COVID-19. On the study more broadly: The origin of the acute and convalescent COVID-19 samples was the United States, Italy and Spain. T cells, B-cell-depleted T cells, or PBMCs provided the cDNA or gDNA that served as material.

Germline V gives CDR1 SGHAT, CDR2 FQDESV (reference sequence). V lost 3 bases to trimming and J lost 7 bases; unmatched junction nucleotides: 7. CDR3 length equals 16 residues. Original methodology: Quantification of nucleated cells was approximated via reference gene primer amplification. Libraries were prepared by immunoSEQ multiplex PCR; TCRdb keeps only in-frame clonotypes and omits some of them. For V, J and clone size, that table is used; D and trimming come from the DNA. This repertoire shows over 75,000 clones, around three quarters found once; its top ten account for about a tenth. J is TRBJ2-1 and V is TRBV11-1, with 12 bases matching TRBD2. The sequenced sample was peripheral blood. The source of this sequence is a woman in her 70s with acute or convalescent COVID-19. This CDR3 reads CASSFGLAGPFNEQFF. The CDR3 bases are TGTGCCAGCAGCTTTGGACTAGCGGGGCCTTTTAATGAGCAGTTCTTC.